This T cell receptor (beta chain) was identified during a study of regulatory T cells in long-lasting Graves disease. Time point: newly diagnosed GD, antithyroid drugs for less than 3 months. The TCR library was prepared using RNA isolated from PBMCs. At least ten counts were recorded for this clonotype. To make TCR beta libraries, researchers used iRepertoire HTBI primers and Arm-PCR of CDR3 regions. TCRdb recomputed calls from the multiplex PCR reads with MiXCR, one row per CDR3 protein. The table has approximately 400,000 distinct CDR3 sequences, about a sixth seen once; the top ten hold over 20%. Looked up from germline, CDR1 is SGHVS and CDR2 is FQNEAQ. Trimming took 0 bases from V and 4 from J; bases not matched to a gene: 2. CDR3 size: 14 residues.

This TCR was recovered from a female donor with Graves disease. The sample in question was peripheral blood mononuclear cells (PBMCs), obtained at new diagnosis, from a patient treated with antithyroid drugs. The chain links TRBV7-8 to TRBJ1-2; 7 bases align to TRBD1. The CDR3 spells CASSLARQGYGYTF. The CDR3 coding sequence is TGTGCCAGCAGCTTAGCGAGACAGGGCTATGGCTACACCTTC.